This TCR beta chain was identified in a study of regulatory and conventional T cells in RAG deficiency. About the study: In hypomorphic RAG CID or atypical SCID, autoimmunity is frequently associated.

A word on this clone: Its cognate antigen is unknown.

Points from the study as a whole: Omenn CD25-high CD127-low cells may be activated cells, not true Tregs. Omenn patients showed >80% Treg-Tconv overlap and shorter CDR3 lengths. RAG-deficient patients showed markedly lower Shannon entropy and higher Simpson indices than control T-cell subsets.

Libraries were prepared by immunoSEQ multiplex PCR; TCRdb keeps only in-frame clonotypes and omits some of them. The sample records some 6,000 clones, approximately 90% being singletons. Germline lookup yields CDR1 MDHEN and CDR2 SYDVKM. The length of the CDR3 is 14 residues. Trimming took 5 bases from V and 0 from J; bases not matched to a gene: 4. The source of this sequence is a human donor with RAG deficiency presenting as severe combined immunodeficiency. The chain combines TRBV28 with TRBJ2-7, with 7 bases matching TRBD1. Sequencing was carried out using CD8+ T cells sorted from blood. The CDR3 DNA reads TGTGCCAGCAGTCCGACAGGGACCTCCTACGAGCAGTACTTC. Translation gives CASSPTGTSYEQYF.